Reported below is one T cell receptor (beta chain). These data come from a study of blood T cell repertoires in COVID-19. Study information: Italy, Spain and the United States were the sources of the convalescent and acute COVID-19 samples.

The CDR3 spans 14 residues. CDR1 KGHSH and CDR2 LQKENI come from the germline V gene. Trimming cost V 4 bases and J 3 bases; bases outside gene matches: 1. TCRdb's copy holds only in-frame clones and misses some; the assay was immunoSEQ multiplex PCR. Among roughly 410,000 clones listed, about 91% were seen once. This receptor was obtained from a woman aged 40 to 50 with COVID-19, enrolled during active disease. The source material was peripheral blood. The chain combines TRBV18 with TRBJ2-7; TRBD2 matches 12 bases. CDR3 nucleotide sequence: TGTGCCAGCTCACTGACTAGCGGGAGCTACGAGCAGTACTTC. Protein product: CASSLTSGSYEQYF.